This T cell receptor beta chain originates from a study of blood T cell repertoires in COVID-19 (dated by TCRdb to between 2020 and 2021). The study in broad terms: The collaborator samples originated in the United States, Italy and Spain and spanned the acute and convalescent phases of COVID-19. The prospective study material was composed of cDNA or gDNA derived from T cells, B-cell-depleted T cells, or PBMCs. Deeply sampled blood TCRbeta repertoires from subjects exposed to, actively infected with, or recovered from COVID-19 were included in the dataset. The repertoires were made available in a free public database intended to serve as a resource for research on the immune response to SARS-CoV-2. The samples were drawn from two sources: the first 160 participants of the ongoing ImmuneRACE study, and 1,254 subjects contributed by 6 global collaborators. The sample metadata nearly always contained a de-identified subject ID, COVID-19 status, age in years and sex. Where available, HLA class I and class II types were obtained from metadata supplied by the sample provider rather than from assay-based typing.

TCRbeta CDR3 regions were amplified from genomic DNA by means of the immunoSEQ Assay, a bias-controlled multiplex PCR. The published analysis was carried out like this. Within the assay, amplification of reference gene primers was used to estimate how many nucleated cells each sample contained. Sequence reads were collapsed and filtered to measure the absolute abundance of every unique TCRbeta CDR3 rearrangement. For each sample, productive Simpson clonality was calculated as the square root of Simpson's diversity index over productive rearrangements. Imported from immuneACCESS, the table was reduced by TCRdb to in-frame sequences with V and J called. These copies leave out some clones; in studies compared against another copy, an unresolved V gene accounts for under half, and the cause of the remainder is not known. The V and J calls and clone size were taken over from that table, and D and trimming were inferred from the DNA. For this sample there are around 90,000 clones; 80% to 90% appear just once. The ten largest make up about 13% of the sample.

Whole blood was collected in K2EDTA tubes by collaborating institutions according to the institutions' own protocols. For TCRbeta analysis, collaborators shipped samples as frozen whole blood, isolated PBMCs, or DNA extracted from either of those sample types. A remark on this clone: Its antigen has not been determined. Within one base of it there is no much larger clone, and no base qualities were kept.

Counted from cysteine to phenylalanine, this CDR3 has 16 amino acids. Only the CDR3 region is kept as DNA, spanning 48 bases read in frame from base 1. V lost 4 bases and J lost 0 bases, and the count of bases not matched to a germline gene is 6. CDR1 and CDR2 are drawn from the germline V gene (reference sequence): SGHAT, FQDESV. The paper as a whole reports these results and caveats: The amount of clinical and demographic metadata varied by source and participant and was provided uncurated.

The clonotype was recovered from a human donor in a cohort sampled during active COVID-19. Source material: peripheral blood. This chain is built from TRBV11-1 and TRBJ1-1, with 9 junctional bases fitting TRBD1. The sequenced DNA: TGTGCCAGCAGCTCACAGGGGGCTCTGGTGAACACTGAAGCTTTCTTT. Its translation reads: CASSSQGALVNTEAFF.